These 10 T cell receptor beta chains were all obtained from the same sample, sequenced in a study of T-cell reconstitution after alpha-beta-depleted transplantation in children. Using unique molecular identifiers, the investigators prepared the TCRbeta library. TCRdb reprocessed the PCR reads with MiXCR, giving one entry per CDR3 protein. The sample shows about 830,000 distinct CDR3 sequences, approximately 15% of them seen only once. The source was PBMCs, mostly from graft donor cells, collected 360 days after TCRalphabeta/CD19-depleted stem cell transplant. These TCRs come from a male patient between 10 and 17 years old who had a stem cell transplant for acute lymphoblastic leukemia, so the T cells may come from the graft donor.

This clonotype came up a few times. The J gene is TRBJ1-3, the V gene TRBV20-1; TRBD1 matches at 7 bases. The CDR3 is 17 amino acids. Germline CDR1 reads DFQATT; CDR2 reads SNEGSKA (reference sequence). V was clipped by 3 bases and J by 4 bases; unmatched bases: 15. This CDR3 is CSARDVQGKSEGNTIYF. The CDR3 DNA is TGCAGTGCTAGGGACGTACAGGGGAAATCGGAAGGAAACACCATATATTTT.

This clonotype was counted a few times. The CDR3 is CASSKLQGAYNEQFF. CDR3 DNA: TGTGCCAGCAGCAAACTACAGGGGGCCTACAATGAGCAGTTCTTC. J is TRBJ2-1 and V is TRBV7-2; 8 nucleotides match TRBD1. The germline V gene encodes CDR1 SGHTA and CDR2 FQGNSA. Trimming at V came to 5 bases and at J to 2 bases, leaving 5 bases not matched to a gene. The CDR3 is 15 amino acids.

This rearrangement joins TRBV6-5 to TRBJ2-7; D might be TRBD1 or TRBD2, each matching 5 bases. Per germline, CDR1 MNHEY and CDR2 SVGAGI. This CDR3 is 14 amino acids long. Trimming removed 2 bases at V and 4 bases at J, with 12 bases between. In DNA, the CDR3 is TGTGCCAGCAGTTACGGACGGGGCCATTACGAGCAGTACTTC. The encoded protein is CASSYGRGHYEQYF.

V gene TRBV5-1 combines with J gene TRBJ2-1, with 9 bases that match TRBD1. Germline CDR1 and CDR2: SGHRS and YFSETQ. Germline trimming cut 0 bases from V and 8 bases from J; bases unmatched to any gene: 6. The CDR3 has 15 amino acids. The chain's CDR3 is CASSLVGTGIDEQFF. CDR3 bases: TGCGCCAGCAGCTTGGTGGGGACAGGGATCGATGAGCAGTTCTTC.

The gene calls are TRBV20-1 and TRBJ2-2, with TRBD1 matching 7 bases. This CDR3 has 14 amino acids. With 6 bases clipped from V and 0 bases from J, the junction kept 4 bases outside the gene matches. The germline V gene encodes CDR1 DFQATT and CDR2 SNEGSKA (reference sequence). The CDR3 sequence is CSASGQSNTGELFF. DNA of the CDR3: TGCAGTGCGTCGGGACAGTCGAACACCGGGGAGCTGTTTTTT.

This chain links TRBV5-1 with TRBJ1-6, with 7 bases matching TRBD1. Germline V lookup: CDR1 SGHRS, CDR2 YFSETQ. This CDR3 comprises 17 residues. V lost 0 bases and J lost 0; bases outside the gene matches: 3. CDR3 in amino acids: CASSLVGGDSYNSPLHF. CDR3 in DNA: TGCGCCAGCAGCTTGGTAGGGGGCGACTCCTATAATTCACCCCTCCACTTT.

The rearrangement links TRBV4-2 to TRBJ1-5, with D uncertain. Germline CDR1 is LGHNA and CDR2 is YNFKEQ. With 4 bases removed from V and 4 bases from J, the gap between germline ends came to 17 bases. CDR3 size: 16 residues. In nucleotides, the CDR3 is TGTGCCAGCAGCCCCCAGGATGCGGGTGGAAATCAGCCCCAGCATTTT. It yields the protein CASSPQDAGGNQPQHF.

This clonotype has more than one count but fewer than ten. The chain has TRBV5-4 and TRBJ2-7, with D possibly called TRBD1 or TRBD2 (6 bases each). CDR3 length: 15 amino acids. V dropped 4 bases and J dropped 3 bases, with 17 bases sitting between them. Per germline, CDR1 SGHNT and CDR2 YYREEE (reference sequence). Written as DNA, the CDR3 is TGTGCCAGCAGCCAACCCGGAGGGGGGCTCTACGAGCAGTACTTC. Amino acid sequence: CASSQPGGGLYEQYF.

The V call is TRBV7-3, the J call TRBJ1-6, with 7 bases fitting TRBD1. This CDR3 is 15 amino acids long. Germline V CDR1 and CDR2: SGHTA, FQGTGA. The J segment lost 9 bases and the V segment lost 5 bases, leaving 10 bases of the junction unmatched. CDR3 loop: CASSQYRGGGSPLHF. The CDR3, as DNA: TGTGCCAGCAGCCAGTACAGGGGCGGAGGTTCACCCCTCCACTTT. The whole variable domain, filled in from reference TRBV7-3 and TRBJ1-6, reads GAGVSQTPSNKVTEKGKYVELRCDPISGHTALYWYRQSLGQGPEFLIYFQGTGAADDSGLPNDRFFAVRPEGSVSTLKIQRTERGDSAVYLCASSQYRGGGSPLHFGNGTRLTVT.

The rearrangement uses TRBV12-3 or TRBV12-4 and TRBJ2-7, with D hard to call. Trimming stripped 6 bases from V and 5 bases from J, with 14 bases between. The CDR3 length is 13 residues. The CDR3 region is CASSRTSYNEQYF. The CDR3 DNA reads as TGTGCCAGCAGCCGCACCAGCTACAACGAGCAGTACTTC.